This T cell receptor beta chain is drawn from a study of cytomegalovirus exposure and HLA in healthy donors. Germline assignment: CDR1 SGDLS and CDR2 YYNGEE. This CDR3 has 13 amino acids. V lost 6 bases, J lost 1 base, and 10 bases lay in between. This cohort consisted of healthy bone marrow donors. General study results and limits: TCR beta chains numbering 150 to 200 were designated cytomegalovirus-associated. Earlier analysis found most TCR beta V segments productive about 90% or about 30% of the time. The classifier reportedly diagnosed cytomegalovirus status with high sensitivity and specificity.

PCR used 60 Vbeta primers and 13 Jbeta primers. TCRdb keeps only in-frame clones here, not all; method: immunoSEQ multiplex PCR. The sample shows around 150,000 clones, 82% of them seen only once. Note on this clone: The target antigen is unknown.

The sample comprised PBMCs. This receptor was obtained from a woman aged 50 to 65 in good health and CMV-seropositive. The chain couples TRBV9 to TRBJ1-2, with D hard to call. The chain's CDR3 is CASNPGGNYGYTF. The CDR3 DNA follows: TGTGCCAGCAATCCCGGTGGTAACTATGGCTACACCTTC.